This T cell receptor beta chain is from a study of blood T cell repertoires in COVID-19. Authors' analysis steps: Reference gene primer amplification gave estimated nucleated cell counts. The table came from immunoSEQ multiplex PCR; TCRdb's copy has only in-frame clones and leaves some out. D and trimming come from the DNA, and the V and J calls and clone size come from that table. The table lists tens of thousands of clones, approximately 94% of them singletons. This receptor was taken from an older man with active COVID-19. Material: peripheral blood.

The CDR3 reads CASSHTSGGPYTDTQYF. The CDR3 DNA reads TGTGCCAGCAGCCATACTAGCGGGGGGCCCTACACAGATACGCAGTATTTT. The chain employs TRBV4-2 and TRBJ2-3; TRBD2 matches at 12 bases. Germline V gene lookup returns CDR1 LGHNA and CDR2 YNFKEQ. The length of the CDR3 is 17 residues. With 3 bases clipped from V and 2 bases from J, the junction kept 6 bases outside the gene matches.